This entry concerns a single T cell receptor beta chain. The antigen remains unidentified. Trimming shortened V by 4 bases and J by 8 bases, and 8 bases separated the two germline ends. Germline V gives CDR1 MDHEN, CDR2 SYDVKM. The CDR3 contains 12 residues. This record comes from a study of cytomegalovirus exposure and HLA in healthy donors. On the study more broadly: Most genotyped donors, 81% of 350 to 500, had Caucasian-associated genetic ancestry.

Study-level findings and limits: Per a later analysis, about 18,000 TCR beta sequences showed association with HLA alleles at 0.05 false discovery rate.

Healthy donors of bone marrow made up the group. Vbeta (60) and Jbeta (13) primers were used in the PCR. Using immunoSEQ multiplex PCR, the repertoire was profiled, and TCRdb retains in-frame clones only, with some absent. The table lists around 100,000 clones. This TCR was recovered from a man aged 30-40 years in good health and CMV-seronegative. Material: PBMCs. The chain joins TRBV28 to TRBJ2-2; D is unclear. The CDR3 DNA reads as TGTGCCAGCAGTTCCCGAGTAGGGGAGCTGTTTTTT. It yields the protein CASSSRVGELFF.